These 11 T cell receptor beta chains originate from one sample sequenced in a study of blood T cells in healthy people across ages. With a J-beta primer mix and a sample-barcoded 5' primer, a second PCR ran about 6 to 11 cycles. Via MiXCR, TCRdb re-called the 5' RACE reads, giving one row per CDR3 protein. Of approximately 1,700,000 distinct CDR3 sequences in the sample, 39% were seen once. Sample: blood. The receptors were gathered from a human donor in good health.

This sequence joins TRBV29-1 and TRBJ1-1; 7 bases match TRBD1. The length of the CDR3 is 13 residues. The junction had 8 bases not matched to a gene; V was cut back by 7 bases and J by 3 bases. Germline V CDR1 and CDR2: SQVTM, ANQGSEA. CDR3 DNA: TGCAGCGCTAACACAGGGGACTACACTGAAGCTTTCTTT. It translates to CSANTGDYTEAFF. The variable domain in full, with the rest retrieved from reference TRBV29-1 and TRBJ1-1, is SAVISQKPSRDICQRGTSLTIQCQVDSQVTMMFWYRQQPGQSLTLIATANQGSEATYESGFVIDKFPISRPNLTFSTLTVSNMSPEDSSIYLCSANTGDYTEAFFGQGTRLTVV.

The CDR3 loop is CAISGVDEQFF. Here the CDR3 DNA reads TGTGCCATCAGTGGGGTTGATGAGCAGTTCTTC. The chain couples TRBV10-3 to TRBJ2-1, with D uncertain. Germline loops: CDR1 ENHRY, CDR2 SYGVKD. This CDR3 is 11 amino acids long. V lost 4 bases, J lost 8 bases, and 6 bases lay in between.

This rearrangement joins TRBV5-1 to TRBJ2-7; 7 bases match TRBD2. Germline V gene lookup returns CDR1 SGHRS and CDR2 YFSETQ. The trim removed 2 bases at V and 1 base at J, leaving 9 bases unmatched. The CDR3 has 16 amino acids. CDR3 region: CASSFVAGVVSYEQYF. The CDR3 coding sequence is TGCGCCAGCAGCTTTGTTGCGGGGGTCGTATCCTACGAGCAGTACTTC.

This clonotype was found a few times. CDR3 bases: TGTGCCAGCAGCCGACAGGTGGCCGAGCACGGGGAGCTGTTTTTT. Protein product: CASSRQVAEHGELFF. The chain has TRBV7-9 and TRBJ2-2; a weak D match, TRBD1 (6 bases). The CDR3 extends over 15 amino acids. V lost 5 bases and J lost 7, with 17 bases in between. Germline CDR1 reads SEHNR; CDR2 reads FQNEAQ (reference sequence).

The chain joins TRBV10-3 to TRBJ2-7; possibly TRBD1 for D (6 bases). Trimming stripped 6 bases from V and 7 bases from J, with 10 bases between. Germline values: CDR1 ENHRY, CDR2 SYGVKD. CDR3 length: 11 residues. As DNA, the CDR3 is TGTGCCATCAGGGACAGCAAGGAGCAGTACTTC. Translation gives CAIRDSKEQYF.

Remarks on this clonotype: Mismatch with germline at one junction end may stem from a read error. The rearrangement joins TRBV12-3 or TRBV12-4 to TRBJ2-5; D is unclear. The CDR3 is 13 residues long. The CDR3 is CAGSKALQETQYF. CDR3 coding DNA: TGTGCCGGCAGCAAAGCCCTACAAGAGACCCAGTACTTC.

As concerns this clonotype: A much larger clone sits a single nucleotide away, making a read error possible. The chain carries TRBV7-9 and TRBJ2-1; TRBD1 might be the D (6 bases). Trimming removed 4 bases from V and 13 bases from J, with 17 bases in between. This CDR3 has 13 residues. CDR1 SEHNR and CDR2 FQNEAQ come from the germline V gene (reference sequence). The CDR3 bases are TGTGCCAGCAGCTACGGACAGCAAGAGACCCAGTTCTTC. Translated: CASSYGQQETQFF.

This clonotype was found many times. The chain employs TRBV9 and TRBJ2-3; TRBD2 matches at 9 bases. CDR1 is SGDLS, CDR2 YYNGEE, per germline. The length of the CDR3 is 16 residues. V lost 0 bases and J lost 5; bases outside the gene matches: 7. The DNA for the CDR3 is TGTGCCAGCAGCGTAGCCCCTAGCGGGGAGGGAGATACGCAGTATTTT. This encodes CASSVAPSGEGDTQYF. The full variable domain, completed using reference TRBV9 and TRBJ2-3, is DSGVTQTPKHLITATGQRVTLRCSPRSGDLSVYWYQQSLDQGLQFLIQYYNGEERAKGNILERFSAQQFPDLHSELNLSSLELGDSALYFCASSVAPSGEGDTQYFGPGTRLTVL.

The V call is TRBV4-3, the J call TRBJ2-2, with TRBD2 matching over 9 bases. V lost 0 bases to trimming and J lost 2 bases; unmatched junction nucleotides: 7. There are 18 residues in the CDR3. Per germline, CDR1 LGHNA and CDR2 YSLEER. The CDR3 nucleotides are TGCGCCAGCAGCCAAGAACTTAGCGGGGGCCACAACACCGGGGAGCTGTTTTTT. Residues: CASSQELSGGHNTGELFF.

The chain recombines TRBV12-3 or TRBV12-4 with TRBJ2-1; the D is unclear. Trimming cost V 5 bases and J 0 bases, with 11 bases left between them. CDR3 length: 15 residues. In DNA form, the CDR3 reads TGTGCCAGCAGTGACCGTTCAAGCTCCTACAATGAGCAGTTCTTC. It yields the protein CASSDRSSSYNEQFF.

V is TRBV6-5 and J is TRBJ2-7; 7 bases fit TRBD1. The CDR3 runs 13 residues. Germline assignment: CDR1 MNHEY and CDR2 SVGAGI. V shed 5 bases and J 5 bases; nucleotides not matched to a gene: 6. As DNA, the CDR3 is TGTGCCAGCAGTCCAGGGACAGACCACGAGCAGTACTTC. Encoded protein: CASSPGTDHEQYF.